Given below is one T cell receptor (beta chain) in context. No antigen is known for it. This sample was taken from a study of cytomegalovirus exposure and HLA in healthy donors. Study-level points and caveats: Both high specificity and high sensitivity reportedly marked the classifier's diagnosis of cytomegalovirus status.

The V end was cut by 0 bases, the J end by 4 bases, with 19 bases between. This CDR3 contains 17 residues. The germline gives CDR1 LGHNA, CDR2 YSLEER. The study ran its PCR with 60 Vbeta and 13 Jbeta primers. Clones were sequenced by immunoSEQ multiplex PCR, and TCRdb holds only the in-frame ones, with some missing. The repertoire includes about 130,000 clones, 75% to 85% of them detected once, and 1.3% to 1.5% sits in the top ten. The V gene is TRBV4-3, the J gene TRBJ2-7; a possible D gene is TRBD1 (6 bases). This clonotype was sampled from a woman aged 40 to 50 in good health and CMV-seronegative. Sequencing input: PBMCs. CDR3 nucleotides: TGCGCCAGCAGCCAAGAAGGGTACAGGGACCACACTTACGAGCAGTACTTC. The encoded protein is CASSQEGYRDHTYEQYF.